The sequence of this T cell receptor beta chain was determined in a study of blood T cell dynamics during melanoma immunotherapy. The time point: week 3, after first cycle of checkpoint inhibitor. This clone was found once. Method: immunoSEQ multiplex PCR; TCRdb's copy keeps in-frame clones and lacks some. This table holds approximately 6,000 clones, around four fifths found once. Material: blood, obtained from a patient treated with checkpoint blockade. This TCR was recovered from a human donor with melanoma.

DNA for the CDR3: TGTGCCAGCAGAGATAGCGGGAGGAATGAGCAGTTCTTC. Its protein is CASRDSGRNEQFF. The chain couples TRBV2 to TRBJ2-1, with TRBD2 identical over 10 bases. The length of the CDR3 is 13 residues. The J segment lost 7 bases and the V segment lost 6 bases, leaving 3 bases of the junction unmatched. The V gene's germline CDR1 is SNHLY and CDR2 FYNNEI. Filled out from reference TRBV2 and TRBJ2-1, the complete variable domain reads EPEVTQTPSHQVTQMGQEVILRCVPISNHLYFYWYRQILGQKVEFLVSFYNNEISEKSEIFDDQFSVERPDGSNFTLKIRSTKLEDSAMYFCASRDSGRNEQFFGPGTRLTVL.